What follows are 5 T cell receptor beta chains derived from one specimen sequenced in a study of T cells after yellow fever vaccination. TCRdb analysed the 5' RACE reads with MiXCR anew, one entry per CDR3 protein. This sample yields 150,000 to 200,000 distinct CDR3 sequences, of which 7% to 10% are seen a single time; roughly 36% belongs to the top ten. The sample in question was CD8+ T cells sorted from PBMCs, obtained 45 days after the yellow fever booster vaccination. The receptors stem from a man between 18 and 29 years old who received the YFV17D yellow fever vaccine.

The V gene is TRBV4-3, the J gene TRBJ2-6, with 9 bases aligning to TRBD1. The trim removed 3 bases at V and 0 bases at J, leaving 9 bases unmatched. Per the germline V gene, CDR1 is LGHNA and CDR2 is YSLEER. The CDR3 sequence is 19 residues long. The CDR3 DNA reads as TGCGCCAGCAGCCATGACCGGGACAGGGCCCTCTCTGGGGCCAACGTCCTGACTTTC. Its protein product is CASSHDRDRALSGANVLTF.

This clonotype has more than one count but fewer than ten. The gene calls are TRBV27 and TRBJ2-3; no clear D. This CDR3 has 11 amino acids. The V end was cut by 6 bases, the J end by 6 bases, with 7 bases between. The germline CDR1 and CDR2 sequences are MNHEY and SMNVEV (reference sequence). This CDR3 reads CASSDFDTQYF. The DNA for the CDR3 is TGTGCCAGCAGCGACTTCGATACGCAGTATTTT.

A few counts support this clonotype. J is TRBJ2-5 and V is TRBV7-2, with TRBD2 matching 7 bases. CDR1 is SGHTA, CDR2 FQGNSA, per germline. V shed 5 bases and J 0 bases; nucleotides not matched to a gene: 12. The CDR3 runs to 17 residues. CDR3 sequence reads: CASSPRTLGTNQETQYF. The DNA of the CDR3 is TGTGCCAGCAGCCCCAGAACACTAGGGACTAACCAAGAGACCCAGTACTTC.

The CDR3 here is CAISDPGGADNEQFF. The DNA of the CDR3 is TGTGCCATCAGTGACCCAGGGGGCGCCGACAATGAGCAGTTCTTC. The genes are TRBV10-3 and TRBJ2-1; 8 positions match TRBD1. Trimming took 3 bases from V and 5 from J; bases not matched to a gene: 6. The CDR3 has 15 residues. CDR1 and CDR2 (germline): ENHRY, SYGVKD.

This clonotype has more than one count but fewer than ten. The chain uses TRBV14 and TRBJ1-1, with unresolved D. V shed 4 bases and J shed 1 base, with 13 bases lying between them. Germline CDR1 reads SGHDN; CDR2 reads FVKESK. The CDR3 loop spans 15 amino acids. CDR3 protein: CASSLFRTGNTEAFF. The CDR3 bases are TGTGCCAGCAGCCTTTTCAGGACGGGGAACACTGAAGCTTTCTTT.